These T cell receptor beta chains were read from a single sample in a study of CD8+CD57+ T cells in acquired aplastic anemia. One entry per CDR3 protein results from TCRdb running MiXCR on the reads. The sample yields 150,000 to 200,000 distinct CDR3 sequences, around half seen once. The source material was sorted CD4+, CD8+, or CD8+CD57+ T cells (not recorded which) from PBMCs. Receptors were obtained from a human donor with aplastic anemia. Each CDR3 is given with its conserved first and last residue. The D gene is left open where the match is weak. Rows give clone size only sometimes, using once, few, many, or a class for an expanded clone.

V gene: TRBV11-2; clone size: many; CDR3 length: 14; J gene: TRBJ1-3; D gene: .; CDR3 protein: CASSSMEPGNTIYF; CDR3 DNA: TGTGCCAGCAGCTCGATGGAGCCTGGAAACACCATATATTTT
V gene: TRBV19; clone size: many; CDR3 length: 14; J gene: TRBJ1-4; D gene: TRBD1; CDR3 protein: CASRVRQGGEKLFF; CDR3 DNA: TGTGCCAGTAGGGTTCGGCAGGGGGGAGAAAAACTGTTTTTT
V gene: TRBV20-1; clone size: once; CDR3 length: 11; J gene: TRBJ2-7; D gene: .; CDR3 protein: CSARVFYEQYF; CDR3 DNA: TGCAGTGCTAGGGTATTCTACGAGCAGTACTTC
V gene: TRBV6-5; clone size: many; CDR3 length: 14; J gene: TRBJ1-5; D gene: TRBD1; CDR3 protein: CASSRQGGDQPQHF; CDR3 DNA: TGTGCCAGCAGTAGACAGGGGGGGGATCAGCCCCAGCATTTT
V gene: TRBV7-9; clone size: .; CDR3 length: 12; J gene: TRBJ2-7; D gene: TRBD1; CDR3 protein: CASGQGSYEQYF; CDR3 DNA: TGTGCCTCGGGACAGGGATCCTACGAGCAGTACTTC
V gene: TRBV7-9; clone size: .; CDR3 length: 12; J gene: TRBJ1-5; D gene: .; CDR3 protein: CASSPDSQPQHF; CDR3 DNA: TGTGCCAGCAGCCCGGACAGCCAACCCCAGCATTTT
V gene: TRBV25-1; clone size: many; CDR3 length: 16; J gene: TRBJ2-1; D gene: TRBD1; CDR3 protein: CASSDPGTGAYNEQFF; CDR3 DNA: TGTGCCAGCAGTGACCCCGGGACAGGGGCCTACAATGAGCAGTTCTTC
V gene: TRBV20-1; clone size: many; CDR3 length: 12; J gene: TRBJ1-5; D gene: .; CDR3 protein: CSAGGGDQPQHF; CDR3 DNA: TGCAGTGCTGGGGGAGGAGATCAGCCCCAGCATTTT
V gene: TRBV5-1; clone size: many; CDR3 length: 15; J gene: TRBJ2-1; D gene: .; CDR3 protein: CASSLEMYNYNEQFF; CDR3 DNA: TGCGCCAGCAGCTTGGAGATGTATAACTACAATGAGCAGTTCTTC
V gene: TRBV29-1; clone size: .; CDR3 length: 13; J gene: TRBJ2-2; D gene: .; CDR3 protein: CSVAYPNTGELFF; CDR3 DNA: TGCAGCGTTGCGTATCCGAACACCGGGGAGCTGTTTTTT
V gene: TRBV12-3/TRBV12-4; clone size: .; CDR3 length: 15; J gene: TRBJ2-3; D gene: .; CDR3 protein: CASSLSTANTDTQYF; CDR3 DNA: TGTGCCAGCAGTTTATCGACAGCCAACACAGATACGCAGTATTTT
V gene: TRBV15; clone size: .; CDR3 length: 15; J gene: TRBJ1-5; D gene: .; CDR3 protein: CATSRPSYSNQPQHF; CDR3 DNA: TGTGCCACCAGCAGACCTAGCTATAGCAATCAGCCCCAGCATTTT
V gene: TRBV5-1; clone size: .; CDR3 length: 16; J gene: TRBJ2-1; D gene: TRBD1; CDR3 protein: CASSYEGQGARNEQFF; CDR3 DNA: TGCGCCAGCAGCTACGAGGGACAGGGGGCGCGGAATGAGCAGTTCTTC
V gene: TRBV6-1; clone size: .; CDR3 length: 15; J gene: TRBJ1-1; D gene: TRBD1; CDR3 protein: CASREGQGRNTEAFF; CDR3 DNA: TGTGCCAGCAGGGAGGGACAGGGGCGTAACACTGAAGCTTTCTTT
V gene: TRBV7-2; clone size: once; CDR3 length: 12; J gene: TRBJ2-3; D gene: .; CDR3 protein: CASSPVTDTQYF; CDR3 DNA: TGCGCCAGCAGCCCCGTTACAGATACGCAGTATTTT
V gene: TRBV7-9; clone size: .; CDR3 length: 15; J gene: TRBJ1-4; D gene: .; CDR3 protein: CASSTWTPENERLFF; CDR3 DNA: TGTGCCAGCAGCACCTGGACACCGGAAAATGAAAGACTGTTTTTT
V gene: TRBV5-4; clone size: many; CDR3 length: 16; J gene: TRBJ2-1; D gene: .; CDR3 protein: CASSLGADISYNEQFF; CDR3 DNA: TGTGCCAGCAGCCTGGGTGCAGACATCTCCTACAATGAGCAGTTCTTC
V gene: TRBV19; clone size: .; CDR3 length: 13; J gene: TRBJ2-3; D gene: .; CDR3 protein: CASSQQGTDTQYF; CDR3 DNA: TGTGCTAGTAGCCAGCAGGGCACAGATACGCAGTATTTT
V gene: TRBV10-3; clone size: .; CDR3 length: 15; J gene: TRBJ2-1; D gene: TRBD2; CDR3 protein: CAIAMELAAANEQFF; CDR3 DNA: TGTGCCATCGCCATGGAGCTAGCGGCCGCCAATGAGCAGTTCTTC
V gene: TRBV12-3/TRBV12-4; clone size: once; CDR3 length: 14; J gene: TRBJ1-1; D gene: .; CDR3 protein: CASTFDSMNTEAFF; CDR3 DNA: TGTGCCAGCACCTTTGACAGCATGAACACTGAAGCTTTCTTT
V gene: TRBV11-2; clone size: few; CDR3 length: 16; J gene: TRBJ2-1; D gene: TRBD2; CDR3 protein: CASSLDQAREFNEQFF; CDR3 DNA: TGTGCCAGCAGCTTAGATCAAGCGCGGGAGTTTAATGAGCAGTTCTTC
V gene: TRBV29-1; clone size: .; CDR3 length: 13; J gene: TRBJ1-5; D gene: .; CDR3 protein: CSVGTDSNQPQHF; CDR3 DNA: TGCAGCGTTGGGACCGATAGCAATCAGCCCCAGCATTTT
V gene: TRBV11-3; clone size: many; CDR3 length: 15; J gene: TRBJ2-5; D gene: .; CDR3 protein: CASSLVEWGQETQYF; CDR3 DNA: TGTGCCAGCAGCTTAGTGGAGTGGGGTCAAGAGACCCAGTACTTC
V gene: TRBV7-3; clone size: .; CDR3 length: 13; J gene: TRBJ1-1; D gene: .; CDR3 protein: CASSPTQNTEAFF; CDR3 DNA: TGTGCCAGCAGCCCTACACAAAACACTGAAGCTTTCTTT
V gene: TRBV10-3; clone size: once; CDR3 length: 16; J gene: TRBJ1-5; D gene: .; CDR3 protein: CAISESLRISNQPQHF; CDR3 DNA: TGTGCCATCAGTGAGTCGCTCAGGATTAGCAATCAGCCCCAGCATTTT
V gene: TRBV10-3; clone size: .; CDR3 length: 15; J gene: TRBJ1-6; D gene: .; CDR3 protein: CAISDKGMVNSPLHF; CDR3 DNA: TGTGCCATCAGTGATAAGGGGATGGTGAATTCACCCCTCCACTTT
V gene: TRBV6-2/TRBV6-3; clone size: many; CDR3 length: 13; J gene: TRBJ1-6; D gene: .; CDR3 protein: CASSQPRLSPLHF; CDR3 DNA: TGTGCCAGCAGTCAACCTCGGCTGTCACCCCTCCACTTT
V gene: TRBV20-1; clone size: many; CDR3 length: 15; J gene: TRBJ2-5; D gene: .; CDR3 protein: CSASLGKIVQETQYF; CDR3 DNA: TGCAGTGCTAGCCTCGGGAAAATCGTACAAGAGACCCAGTACTTC
V gene: TRBV5-5; clone size: .; CDR3 length: 13; J gene: TRBJ1-4; D gene: .; CDR3 protein: CASQLGHGEKLFF; CDR3 DNA: TGTGCCAGCCAGCTGGGACACGGTGAAAAACTGTTTTTT
V gene: TRBV15; clone size: .; CDR3 length: 17; J gene: TRBJ2-2; D gene: .; CDR3 protein: CATSRDRQGDMSGELFF; CDR3 DNA: TGTGCCACCAGCAGAGATCGCCAAGGGGATATGTCCGGGGAGCTGTTTTTT
V gene: TRBV14; clone size: .; CDR3 length: 17; J gene: TRBJ2-5; D gene: .; CDR3 protein: CASSQAQGWGIQETQYF; CDR3 DNA: TGTGCCAGCAGCCAAGCGCAAGGTTGGGGGATACAAGAGACCCAGTACTTC
V gene: TRBV20-1; clone size: many; CDR3 length: 12; J gene: TRBJ1-1; D gene: .; CDR3 protein: CSAHREDSEAFF; CDR3 DNA: TGCAGTGCTCACAGGGAGGACTCTGAAGCTTTCTTT
V gene: TRBV20-1; clone size: once; CDR3 length: 15; J gene: TRBJ2-7; D gene: TRBD2; CDR3 protein: CSASMGLAGSYEQYF; CDR3 DNA: TGCAGTGCTAGTATGGGACTAGCGGGTTCCTACGAGCAGTACTTC
V gene: TRBV15; clone size: .; CDR3 length: 17; J gene: TRBJ2-5; D gene: .; CDR3 protein: CATSRDQAGSVWETQYF; CDR3 DNA: TGTGCCACCAGCAGAGATCAAGCAGGGTCGGTTTGGGAGACCCAGTACTTC
V gene: TRBV7-9; clone size: many; CDR3 length: 16; J gene: TRBJ1-6; D gene: TRBD1; CDR3 protein: CASSLGQGSYNSPLHF; CDR3 DNA: TGTGCCAGCAGCTTAGGACAGGGCTCCTATAATTCACCCCTCCACTTT
V gene: TRBV5-6; clone size: .; CDR3 length: 14; J gene: TRBJ2-7; D gene: TRBD2; CDR3 protein: CASSTGLADYEQYF; CDR3 DNA: TGTGCCAGCAGCACTGGACTAGCGGACTACGAGCAGTACTTC
V gene: TRBV7-2; clone size: many; CDR3 length: 14; J gene: TRBJ2-4; D gene: .; CDR3 protein: CASSLADPSSIQYF; CDR3 DNA: TGTGCCAGCAGCTTAGCGGACCCGTCTTCCATTCAGTACTTC
V gene: TRBV24-1; clone size: .; CDR3 length: 16; J gene: TRBJ1-5; D gene: TRBD1; CDR3 protein: CATSAGTGALNQPQHF; CDR3 DNA: TGTGCCACCAGTGCCGGGACAGGGGCCCTCAATCAGCCCCAGCATTTT
V gene: TRBV25-1; clone size: .; CDR3 length: 17; J gene: TRBJ2-7; D gene: TRBD2; CDR3 protein: CASSEYHLAGGPYEQYF; CDR3 DNA: TGTGCCAGCAGTGAATATCACCTAGCGGGAGGGCCCTACGAGCAGTACTTC
V gene: TRBV15; clone size: .; CDR3 length: 14; J gene: TRBJ2-5; D gene: .; CDR3 protein: CATSSRKGRETQYF; CDR3 DNA: TGTGCCACCAGCTCAAGAAAGGGGCGGGAGACCCAGTACTTC
V gene: TRBV24-1; clone size: .; CDR3 length: 14; J gene: TRBJ2-7; D gene: TRBD1; CDR3 protein: CATSAGTGRNEQYF; CDR3 DNA: TGTGCCACCAGTGCCGGGACAGGGAGGAACGAGCAGTACTTC
V gene: TRBV29-1; clone size: few; CDR3 length: 17; J gene: TRBJ1-1; D gene: TRBD1; CDR3 protein: CSVLAGGTTGRSTEAFF; CDR3 DNA: TGCAGCGTTCTCGCCGGGGGGACGACAGGGAGGTCGACTGAAGCTTTCTTT
V gene: TRBV24-1; clone size: .; CDR3 length: 16; J gene: TRBJ2-1; D gene: TRBD1; CDR3 protein: CATSDPGQGSHNEQFF; CDR3 DNA: TGTGCCACCAGTGATCCGGGACAGGGATCCCACAATGAGCAGTTCTTC
V gene: TRBV19; clone size: many; CDR3 length: 17; J gene: TRBJ2-1; D gene: TRBD2; CDR3 protein: CASSPIAGTSGRNEQFF; CDR3 DNA: TGTGCCAGTAGTCCGATAGCCGGGACTAGCGGGAGGAATGAGCAGTTCTTC
V gene: TRBV29-1; clone size: .; CDR3 length: 12; J gene: TRBJ2-7; D gene: .; CDR3 protein: CSVDRGDYEQYF; CDR3 DNA: TGCAGCGTTGACAGGGGTGACTACGAGCAGTACTTC
V gene: TRBV24-1; clone size: .; CDR3 length: 15; J gene: TRBJ2-7; D gene: TRBD1; CDR3 protein: CAKPKQQGDSYEQYF; CDR3 DNA: TGTGCCAAACCTAAGCAACAGGGGGACTCCTACGAGCAGTACTTC
V gene: TRBV12-3/TRBV12-4; clone size: many; CDR3 length: 13; J gene: TRBJ1-1; D gene: .; CDR3 protein: CASSFSTGTEAFF; CDR3 DNA: TGTGCCAGCAGTTTTTCGACAGGCACTGAAGCTTTCTTT
V gene: TRBV29-1; clone size: .; CDR3 length: 16; J gene: TRBJ1-2; D gene: TRBD1; CDR3 protein: CSVEDLRGTGNYGYTF; CDR3 DNA: TGCAGCGTTGAAGATCTCCGAGGGACAGGGAACTATGGCTACACCTTC
V gene: TRBV6-1; clone size: few; CDR3 length: 16; J gene: TRBJ1-5; D gene: TRBD1; CDR3 protein: CASSRQGGDSNQPQHF; CDR3 DNA: TGTGCCAGCAGTCGACAGGGGGGAGATAGCAATCAGCCCCAGCATTTT
V gene: TRBV9; clone size: .; CDR3 length: 13; J gene: TRBJ2-7; D gene: .; CDR3 protein: CASSVGHPSEQYF; CDR3 DNA: TGTGCCAGCAGCGTAGGCCACCCCTCCGAGCAGTACTTC
V gene: TRBV7-6; clone size: many; CDR3 length: 14; J gene: TRBJ2-7; D gene: .; CDR3 protein: CASSLEARTYEQYF; CDR3 DNA: TGTGCCAGCAGCTTAGAGGCCAGGACCTACGAGCAGTACTTC
V gene: TRBV7-9; clone size: once; CDR3 length: 11; J gene: TRBJ2-1; D gene: .; CDR3 protein: CASSSGSRRFF; CDR3 DNA: TGTGCCAGCAGCTCCGGGTCTCGAAGGTTCTTC